The T cell receptor (beta chain) described here comes from a study of cytomegalovirus exposure and HLA in healthy donors. In the case of this clone: Its antigen is undetermined.

Primers: 60 Vbeta forward and 13 Jbeta reverse. Clones were read by immunoSEQ multiplex PCR, and TCRdb kept only the in-frame ones, dropping some. There are about 52,000 clones in the sample, with around 12% held by the top ten. Study-wide results and caveats: Productive rates of about 90% or about 30% were seen for most TCR beta V segments in an earlier analysis. TCR beta V- and J-gene trimming, according to a later analysis, was linked to a missense DCLRE1C variant.

Sequenced input: PBMCs. The sequence came from a woman aged 60 to 75 in good health and CMV-seropositive.

CDR3 amino acids: CASSPGLASQYF. The CDR3 DNA sequence: TGTGCCAGCTCACCCGGACTAGCCTCGCAGTATTTT. The chain has TRBV18 and TRBJ2-3; 8 bases map to TRBD2. Trimming at V came to 3 bases and at J to 10 bases, leaving 3 bases not matched to a gene. Looked up from germline, CDR1 is KGHSH and CDR2 is LQKENI. The CDR3 is 12 amino acids.